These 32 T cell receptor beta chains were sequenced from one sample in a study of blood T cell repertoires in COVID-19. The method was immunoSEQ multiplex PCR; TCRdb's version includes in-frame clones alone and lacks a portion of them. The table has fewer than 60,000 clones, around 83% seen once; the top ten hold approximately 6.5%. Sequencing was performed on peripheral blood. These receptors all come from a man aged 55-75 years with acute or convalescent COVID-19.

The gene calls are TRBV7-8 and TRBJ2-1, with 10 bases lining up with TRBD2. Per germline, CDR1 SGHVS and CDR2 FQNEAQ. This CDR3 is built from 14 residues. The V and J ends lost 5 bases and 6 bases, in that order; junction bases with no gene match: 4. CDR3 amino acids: CASSPGLARNEQFF. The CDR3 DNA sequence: TGTGCCAGCAGCCCGGGACTAGCGCGCAATGAGCAGTTCTTC.

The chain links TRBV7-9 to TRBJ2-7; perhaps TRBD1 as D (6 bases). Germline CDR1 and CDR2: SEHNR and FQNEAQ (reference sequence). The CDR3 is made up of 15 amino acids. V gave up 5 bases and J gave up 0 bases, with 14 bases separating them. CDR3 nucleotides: TGTGCCAGCAGCCGGCGACAGGCGCCCTCCTACGAGCAGTACTTC. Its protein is CASSRRQAPSYEQYF.

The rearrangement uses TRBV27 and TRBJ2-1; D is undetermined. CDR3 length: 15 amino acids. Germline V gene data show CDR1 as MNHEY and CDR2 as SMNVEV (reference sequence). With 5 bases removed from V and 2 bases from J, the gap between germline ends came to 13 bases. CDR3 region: CASSPRIATYNEQFF. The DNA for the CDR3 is TGTGCCAGCAGTCCGAGAATAGCCACCTACAATGAGCAGTTCTTC.

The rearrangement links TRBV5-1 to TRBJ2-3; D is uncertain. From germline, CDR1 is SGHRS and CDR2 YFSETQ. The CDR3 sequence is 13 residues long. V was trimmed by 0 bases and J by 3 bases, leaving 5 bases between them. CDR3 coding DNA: TGCGCCAGCAGCTTGGCCGGGACAGATACGCAGTATTTT. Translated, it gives CASSLAGTDTQYF.

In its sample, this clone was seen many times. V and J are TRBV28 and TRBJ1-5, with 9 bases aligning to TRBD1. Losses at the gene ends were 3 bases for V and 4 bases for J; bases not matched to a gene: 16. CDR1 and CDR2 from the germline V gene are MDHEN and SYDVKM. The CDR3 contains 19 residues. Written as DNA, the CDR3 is TGTGCCAGCAGTTTCCCGGGACAGGGCGCTCTGGGGGAAAATCAGCCCCAGCATTTT. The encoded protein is CASSFPGQGALGENQPQHF.

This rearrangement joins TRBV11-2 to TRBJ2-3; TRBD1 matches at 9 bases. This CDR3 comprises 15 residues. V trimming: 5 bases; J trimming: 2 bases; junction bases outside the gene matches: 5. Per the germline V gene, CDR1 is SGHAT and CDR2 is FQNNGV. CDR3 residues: CASSKGTGTTDTQYF. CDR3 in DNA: TGTGCCAGCAGCAAGGGGACAGGGACCACAGATACGCAGTATTTT. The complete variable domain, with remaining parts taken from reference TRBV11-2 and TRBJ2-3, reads EAGVAQSPRYKIIEKRQSVAFWCNPISGHATLYWYQQILGQGPKLLIQFQNNGVVDDSQLPKDRFSAERLKGVDSTLKIQPAKLEDSAVYLCASSKGTGTTDTQYFGPGTRLTVL.

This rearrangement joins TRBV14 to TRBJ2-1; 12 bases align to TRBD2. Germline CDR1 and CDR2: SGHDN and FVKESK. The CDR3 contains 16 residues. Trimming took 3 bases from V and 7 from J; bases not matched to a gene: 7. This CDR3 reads CASSHSRLAGANEQFF. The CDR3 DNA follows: TGTGCCAGCAGCCATAGTAGACTAGCGGGAGCAAATGAGCAGTTCTTC.

CDR3 bases: TGTGCCAGCAGTCCTAAGACAGGGGGCAGTCTTCATGGCTACACCTTC. Its protein product is CASSPKTGGSLHGYTF. The V and J genes are TRBV6-6 and TRBJ1-2; 10 nucleotides align to TRBD1. CDR1 is MNHNY and CDR2 is SVGAGI in the germline V gene (reference sequence). Germline trimming cut 5 bases from V and 6 bases from J; bases unmatched to any gene: 12. The CDR3 is 16 residues long.

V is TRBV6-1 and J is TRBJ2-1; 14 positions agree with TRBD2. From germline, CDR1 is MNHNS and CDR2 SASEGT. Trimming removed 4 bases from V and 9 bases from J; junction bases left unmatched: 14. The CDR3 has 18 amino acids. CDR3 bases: TGTGCCAGCAGTGGCCCGACTAGCGGGAGGGCCAGGCGTGGTGAGCAGTTCTTC. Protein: CASSGPTSGRARRGEQFF.

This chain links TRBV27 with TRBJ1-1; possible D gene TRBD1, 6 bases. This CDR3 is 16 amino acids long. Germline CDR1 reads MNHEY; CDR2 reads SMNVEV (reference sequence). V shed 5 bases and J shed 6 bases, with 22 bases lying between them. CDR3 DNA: TGTGCCAGCAGTCTAGACTCGGGGAGGGGGAGGTCTGAAGCTTTCTTT. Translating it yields CASSLDSGRGRSEAFF.

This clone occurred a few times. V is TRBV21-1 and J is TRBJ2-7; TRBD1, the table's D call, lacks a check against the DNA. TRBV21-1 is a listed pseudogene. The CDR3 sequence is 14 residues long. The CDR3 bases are TGTGCCAGCAGCAATAGGACAGGAGACTACGAGCAGTACTTC. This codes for CASSNRTGDYEQYF.

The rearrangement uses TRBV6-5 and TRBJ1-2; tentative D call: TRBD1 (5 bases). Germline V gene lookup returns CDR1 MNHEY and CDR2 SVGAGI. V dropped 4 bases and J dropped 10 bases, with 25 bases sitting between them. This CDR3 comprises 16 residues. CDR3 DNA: TGTGCCAGCAGTTCTGGGTTGGGGGGGACTCTATGGGACTACACCTTC. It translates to CASSSGLGGTLWDYTF.

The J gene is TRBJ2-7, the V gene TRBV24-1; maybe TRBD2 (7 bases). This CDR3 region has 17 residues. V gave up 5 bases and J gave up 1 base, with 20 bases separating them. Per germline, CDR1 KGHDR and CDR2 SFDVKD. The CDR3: CATSANRGRGTSYEQYF. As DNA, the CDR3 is TGTGCCACCAGTGCTAACCGGGGGCGGGGGACGTCCTACGAGCAGTACTTC.

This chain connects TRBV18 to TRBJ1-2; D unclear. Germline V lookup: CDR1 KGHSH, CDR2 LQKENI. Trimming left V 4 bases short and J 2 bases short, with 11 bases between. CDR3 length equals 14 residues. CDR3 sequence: CASSQAGNNYGYTF. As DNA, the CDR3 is TGTGCCAGCTCACAAGCCGGGAACAACTATGGCTACACCTTC.

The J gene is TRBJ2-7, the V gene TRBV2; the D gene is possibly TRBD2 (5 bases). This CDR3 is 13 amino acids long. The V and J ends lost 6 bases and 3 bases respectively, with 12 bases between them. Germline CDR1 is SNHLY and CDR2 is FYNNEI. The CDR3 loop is CASSGLFNYEQYF. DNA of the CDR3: TGTGCCAGCAGCGGACTGTTTAACTACGAGCAGTACTTC.

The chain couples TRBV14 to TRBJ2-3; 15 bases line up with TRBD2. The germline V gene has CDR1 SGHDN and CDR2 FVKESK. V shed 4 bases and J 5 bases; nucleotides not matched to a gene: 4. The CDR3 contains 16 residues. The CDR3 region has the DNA TGTGCCAGCAGCCCCGGGACTAGCGGGAGGAGAGATACGCAGTATTTT. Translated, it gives CASSPGTSGRRDTQYF.

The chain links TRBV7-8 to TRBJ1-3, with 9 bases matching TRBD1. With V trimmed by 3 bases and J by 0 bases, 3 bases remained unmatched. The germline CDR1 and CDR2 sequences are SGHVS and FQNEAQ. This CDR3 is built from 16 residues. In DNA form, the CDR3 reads TGTGCCAGCAGCTTGCTGACAGGGGGCTCTGGAAACACCATATATTTT. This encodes CASSLLTGGSGNTIYF.

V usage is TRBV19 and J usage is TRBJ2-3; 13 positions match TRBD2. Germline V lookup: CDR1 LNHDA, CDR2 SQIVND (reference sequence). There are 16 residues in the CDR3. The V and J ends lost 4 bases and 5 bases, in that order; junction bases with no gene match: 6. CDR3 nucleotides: TGTGCCAGTAGTAAGCGGACTAGCGGGAGATTAGATACGCAGTATTTT. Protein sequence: CASSKRTSGRLDTQYF.

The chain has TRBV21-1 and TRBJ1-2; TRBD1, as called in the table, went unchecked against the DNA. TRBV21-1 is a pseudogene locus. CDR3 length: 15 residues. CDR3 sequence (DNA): TGTGCCAGCAACCCACAACAGGTTATCCACTATGGCTACACCTTC. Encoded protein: CASNPQQVIHYGYTF.

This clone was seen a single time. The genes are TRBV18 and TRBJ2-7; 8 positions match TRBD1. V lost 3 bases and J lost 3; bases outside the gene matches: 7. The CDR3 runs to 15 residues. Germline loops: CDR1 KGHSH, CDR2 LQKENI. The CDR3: CASSPSRDRSYEQYF. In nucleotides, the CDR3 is TGTGCCAGCTCACCGAGCAGGGACAGGAGCTACGAGCAGTACTTC.

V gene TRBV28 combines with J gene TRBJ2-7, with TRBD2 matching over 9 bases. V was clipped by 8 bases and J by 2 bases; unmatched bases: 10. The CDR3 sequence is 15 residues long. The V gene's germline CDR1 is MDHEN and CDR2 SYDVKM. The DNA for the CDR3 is TGTGCCAGCCGATTAGCGGGAGCTTGGACCTACGAGCAGTACTTC. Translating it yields CASRLAGAWTYEQYF. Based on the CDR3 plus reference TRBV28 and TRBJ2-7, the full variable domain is DVKVTQSSRYLVKRTGEKVFLECVQDMDHENMFWYRQDPGLGLRLIYFSYDVKMKEKGDIPEGYSVSREKKERFSLILESASTNQTSMYLCASRLAGAWTYEQYFGPGTRLTVT.

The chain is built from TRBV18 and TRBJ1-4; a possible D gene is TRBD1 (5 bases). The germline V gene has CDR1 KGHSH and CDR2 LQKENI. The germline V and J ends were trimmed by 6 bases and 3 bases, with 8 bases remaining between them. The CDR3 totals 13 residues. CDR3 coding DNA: TGTGCCAGCTCCCAGGGTCCTAATGAAAAACTGTTTTTT. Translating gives CASSQGPNEKLFF.

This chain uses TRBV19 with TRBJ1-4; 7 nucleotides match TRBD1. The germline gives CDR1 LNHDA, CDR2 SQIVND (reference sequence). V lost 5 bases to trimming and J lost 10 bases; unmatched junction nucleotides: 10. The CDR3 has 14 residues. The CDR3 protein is CASSSATGYAKLFF. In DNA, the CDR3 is TGTGCCAGTAGTTCGGCGACAGGGTATGCAAAACTGTTTTTT.

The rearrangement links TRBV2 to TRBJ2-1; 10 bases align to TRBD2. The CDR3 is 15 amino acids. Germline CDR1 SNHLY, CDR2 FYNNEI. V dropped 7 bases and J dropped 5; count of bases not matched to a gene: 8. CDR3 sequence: CASTLAGAMNNEQFF. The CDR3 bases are TGTGCCAGCACCCTAGCGGGAGCGATGAACAATGAGCAGTTCTTC.

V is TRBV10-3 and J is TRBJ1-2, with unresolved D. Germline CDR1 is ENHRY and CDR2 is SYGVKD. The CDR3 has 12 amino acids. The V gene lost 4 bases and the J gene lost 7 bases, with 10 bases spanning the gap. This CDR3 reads CAISAHLSGYTF. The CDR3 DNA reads TGTGCCATCAGTGCACACCTTTCTGGCTACACCTTC.

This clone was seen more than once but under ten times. CDR3 residues: CASSNLAGGFEQYF. The DNA for the CDR3 is TGTGCCAGCAGTAACTTAGCGGGAGGTTTCGAGCAGTACTTC. V and J are TRBV7-9 and TRBJ2-7; TRBD2 matches 10 bases. The CDR3 loop spans 14 amino acids. V trimming: 6 bases; J trimming: 6 bases; junction bases outside the gene matches: 8. Germline loops: CDR1 SEHNR, CDR2 FQNEAQ (reference sequence).

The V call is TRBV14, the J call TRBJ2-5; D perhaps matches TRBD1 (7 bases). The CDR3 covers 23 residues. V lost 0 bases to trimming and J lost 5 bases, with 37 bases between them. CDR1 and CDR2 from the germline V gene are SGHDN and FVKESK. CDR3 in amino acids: CASSQEVVAGGPGEGRVMETQYF. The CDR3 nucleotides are TGTGCCAGCAGCCAAGAGGTGGTCGCAGGGGGTCCGGGAGAAGGTCGGGTCATGGAGACCCAGTACTTC.

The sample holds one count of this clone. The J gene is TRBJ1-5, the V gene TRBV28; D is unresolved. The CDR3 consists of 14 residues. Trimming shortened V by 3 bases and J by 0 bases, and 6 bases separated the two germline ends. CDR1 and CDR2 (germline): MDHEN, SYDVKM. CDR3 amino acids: CASSFQISNQPQHF. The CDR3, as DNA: TGTGCCAGCAGTTTCCAGATTAGCAATCAGCCCCAGCATTTT.

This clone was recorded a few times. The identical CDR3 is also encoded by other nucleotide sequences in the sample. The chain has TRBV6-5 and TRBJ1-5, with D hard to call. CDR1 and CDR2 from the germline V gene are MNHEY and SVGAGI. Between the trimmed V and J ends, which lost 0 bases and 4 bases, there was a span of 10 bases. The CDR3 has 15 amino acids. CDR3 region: CASSYSSRGNQPQHF. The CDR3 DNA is TGTGCCAGCAGTTACTCCAGTAGAGGGAATCAGCCCCAGCATTTT.

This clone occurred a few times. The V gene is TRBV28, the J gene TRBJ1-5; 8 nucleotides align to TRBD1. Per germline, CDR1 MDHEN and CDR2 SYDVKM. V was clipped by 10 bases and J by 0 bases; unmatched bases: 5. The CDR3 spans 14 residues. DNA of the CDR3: TGTGCCACCGGGACAGGATATAGCAATCAGCCCCAGCATTTT. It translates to CATGTGYSNQPQHF. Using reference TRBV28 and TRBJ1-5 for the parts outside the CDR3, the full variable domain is DVKVTQSSRYLVKRTGEKVFLECVQDMDHENMFWYRQDPGLGLRLIYFSYDVKMKEKGDIPEGYSVSREKKERFSLILESASTNQTSMYLCATGTGYSNQPQHFGDGTRLSIL.

In nucleotides, the CDR3 is TGTGCCAGCAGCCCCGGACAGGGGGGCGAGCAGTACTTC. This gives the protein CASSPGQGGEQYF. The chain uses TRBV7-3 and TRBJ2-7, with 10 bases lining up with TRBD1. The CDR3 extends over 13 amino acids. Germline V CDR1 and CDR2: SGHTA, FQGTGA. V gave up 5 bases and J gave up 6 bases; unmatched junction bases: 4.

The CDR3 sequence: CASSPTGGREKLFF. The CDR3 DNA follows: TGTGCCAGCAGTCCTACAGGGGGCAGAGAAAAACTGTTTTTT. The chain is built from TRBV27 and TRBJ1-4; 9 bases line up with TRBD1. The germline V gene encodes CDR1 MNHEY and CDR2 SMNVEV (reference sequence). The CDR3 runs 14 residues. Losses at the gene ends were 5 bases for V and 8 bases for J; bases not matched to a gene: 6.